Listed below are T cell receptor beta chains from one sample, sequenced in a study of early T cells in non-severe SARS-CoV-2 infection. TCRdb re-derived calls from the 5' RACE reads in MiXCR, one entry per CDR3 protein. The sample lists 30,000 to 40,000 distinct CDR3 sequences; about 6.5% were seen once. The material sequenced was whole blood. All receptors derive from an adult who was a healthcare worker with PCR-confirmed SARS-CoV-2 infection or an uninfected control (not recorded which). CDR3s include the opening cysteine and the closing phenylalanine or tryptophan. A D gene is named only where the DNA matches it firmly. Not all rows give a size; the values are once, few, many and, for expanded clones, a class.

v_gene,d_gene,abundance,j_gene,CDR3nt,CDR3aa
TRBV10-3,.,many,TRBJ1-2,TGTGCCATCAGTGACAACTATGGCTACACCTTC,CAISDNYGYTF
TRBV28,.,many,TRBJ2-5,TGTGCCAGCAGTACCCTTACGCCTGAGACCCAGTACTTC,CASSTLTPETQYF
TRBV7-2,TRBD1,medium-sized,TRBJ2-3,TGTGCCAGCAGTTTGACAGGGGGCACAGATACGCAGTATTTT,CASSLTGGTDTQYF
TRBV6-1,.,many,TRBJ2-3,TGTGCCAGCAGTGAAGGAAGGCTAGTCCAAGGGGCAGATACGCAGTATTTT,CASSEGRLVQGADTQYF
TRBV7-9,.,many,TRBJ2-1,TGTGCCAGCCTCGACAGTAGCTCCTACAATGAGCAGTTCTTC,CASLDSSSYNEQFF
TRBV4-3,.,few,TRBJ2-1,TGCGCCAGCAGCCAAGATTCCGTGACTAATAATGAGCAGTTCTTC,CASSQDSVTNNEQFF
TRBV5-1,TRBD1,many,TRBJ2-2,TGCGCCAGCCGCCGGACAGGGTCGAACACCGGGGAGCTGTTTTTT,CASRRTGSNTGELFF
TRBV20-1,.,many,TRBJ2-7,TGCAGTGCTAGAGCTCCGGCACAAAACTCCTACGAGCAGTACTTC,CSARAPAQNSYEQYF
TRBV11-2,TRBD2,.,TRBJ2-1,TGTGCCAGCAGCTCCCGACTAGCGGGGGGGCGATCCTACAATGAGCAGTTCTTC,CASSSRLAGGRSYNEQFF
TRBV11-2,.,many,TRBJ2-1,TGTGCCAGCAGCTTAGTAGGCGGGCCTCGTTCGGGTGAGCAGTTCTTC,CASSLVGGPRSGEQFF
TRBV4-3,.,many,TRBJ2-5,TGCGCCAGCAGCCAAGATAGTGGGTCAGTCGGAGAGACCCAGTACTTC,CASSQDSGSVGETQYF